These 26 T cell receptor beta chains came from one sample sequenced in a study of glioma-infiltrating T cells. TCR alpha and beta CDR3 regions were amplified from RNA using iRepertoire nested multiplex PCR. TCRdb passed the multiplex PCR reads through MiXCR, listing each CDR3 protein once. The table records some 100,000 distinct CDR3 sequences, 25% to 30% of them present only once. The sample was glioma tissue, nonneoplastic brain tissue, or PBMCs (not recorded which). These receptors were collected from a human donor with low-grade glioma or glioblastoma, undergoing nonglioma brain surgery, or in good health (not recorded which).

This clonotype was observed at least ten times. The V gene is TRBV19, the J gene TRBJ1-1, with 9 bases aligning to TRBD1. From germline, CDR1 is LNHDA and CDR2 SQIVND (reference sequence). The V and J ends lost 4 bases and 4 bases, in that order; junction bases with no gene match: 4. The CDR3 has 14 amino acids. The CDR3 DNA reads TGTGCCAGTAGTACGACAGGGGGGAGCACTGAAGCTTTCTTT. It yields the protein CASSTTGGSTEAFF.

Remarks on this clonotype: The junction departs from germline at one end; a sequencing error may be responsible. V is TRBV7-2 and J is TRBJ2-7; 10 bases fit TRBD2. Germline lookup yields CDR1 SGHTA and CDR2 FQGNSA. This CDR3 region has 14 residues. The CDR3 region has the DNA TGTGACAGCAGGGCTACTAGCGGGGCCTACGAGCAGTACTTC. It translates to CDSRATSGAYEQYF. The full variable domain, completed using reference TRBV7-2 and TRBJ2-7, is GAGVSQSPSNKVTEKGKDVELRCDPISGHTALYWYRQSLGQGLEFLIYFQGNSAPDKSGLPSDRFSAERTGGSVSTLTIQRTQQEDSAVYLCDSRATSGAYEQYFGPGTRLTVT.

The V and J genes are TRBV7-2 and TRBJ1-5; D is unclear. The CDR3 has 15 residues. Trimming removed 6 bases at V and 4 bases at J, with 16 bases between. Germline V gene sequence: CDR1 SGHTA, CDR2 FQGNSA. The CDR3 region is CASSLTLLANQPQHF. The DNA for the CDR3 is TGTGCCAGCAGTCTGACACTATTAGCGAATCAGCCCCAGCATTTT.

The table lists this clonotype with many counts. This chain uses TRBV20-1 with TRBJ1-5, with D possibly matching TRBD1 (5 bases). With 2 bases removed from V and 5 bases from J, the gap between germline ends came to 10 bases. Germline V gene lookup returns CDR1 DFQATT and CDR2 SNEGSKA (reference sequence). The CDR3 has 13 residues. CDR3 amino acids: CSARPTGDQPQHF. CDR3 in DNA: TGCAGTGCTAGACCTACAGGCGATCAGCCCCAGCATTTT.

Notes on this clonotype: Being one base from a much bigger clone, this may be a read error. The chain uses TRBV10-3 and TRBJ2-3; TRBD1 is a possible D gene (6 bases). From germline, CDR1 is ENHRY and CDR2 SYGVKD. The CDR3 consists of 12 residues. Trimming took off 5 bases at V and 11 bases at J, with 14 bases between the two ends. In nucleotides, the CDR3 is TGTGCCATCAGTCCGGGACAAAAAAGGCAGTATTTT. It is translated as CAISPGQKRQYF.

This clonotype was recorded at least ten times. The chain carries TRBV28 and TRBJ1-3; 8 positions agree with TRBD1. The junction had 6 bases not matched to a gene; V was cut back by 2 bases and J by 0 bases. The germline gives CDR1 MDHEN, CDR2 SYDVKM. The CDR3 is made up of 17 amino acids. This chain's CDR3 is CASSLGTGRSSGNTIYF. The CDR3 nucleotides read TGTGCCAGCAGTTTAGGGACAGGTCGCAGCTCTGGAAACACCATATATTTT.

This clonotype was detected many times. J is TRBJ2-5 and V is TRBV29-1; D gene ambiguous. The germline V gene encodes CDR1 SQVTM and CDR2 ANQGSEA. The CDR3 is 12 amino acids. V lost 3 bases, J lost 0 bases, and 5 bases lay in between. The DNA of the CDR3 is TGCAGCGTTGAGGGATACCAAGAGACCCAGTACTTC. Protein sequence: CSVEGYQETQYF.

This clonotype was seen repeatedly, ten times or more. The chain joins TRBV4-1 to TRBJ2-2; D is uncertain. Trimming left V 1 base short and J 6 bases short, with 9 bases between. The CDR3 spans 14 residues. Germline V lookup: CDR1 MGHRA, CDR2 YSYEKL. The DNA for the CDR3 is TGCGCCAGCAGCCAAGGCCCGGTAGCCGGGGAGCTGTTTTTT. Amino acids: CASSQGPVAGELFF.

This clonotype was counted many times. The rearrangement uses TRBV25-1 and TRBJ1-2, with D unclear. The V and J ends lost 3 bases and 9 bases respectively, with 11 bases between them. This CDR3 has 12 residues. CDR1 and CDR2 from the germline V gene are MGHDK and SYGVNS. As DNA, the CDR3 is TGTGCCAGCAGTGACGGAGCGGGGAGCTACACCTTC. It codes for CASSDGAGSYTF.

This clonotype was found a few times. The chain joins TRBV12-3 or TRBV12-4 to TRBJ1-2; 9 nucleotides match TRBD1. The CDR3 length is 16 residues. V gave up 5 bases and J gave up 0 bases; unmatched junction bases: 7. The DNA for the CDR3 is TGTGCCAGCAGTCCGGACAGGGGAATCCCTAACTATGGCTACACCTTC. It encodes CASSPDRGIPNYGYTF.

The chain uses TRBV10-3 and TRBJ1-2; 8 bases are shared with TRBD1. The germline V gene has CDR1 ENHRY and CDR2 SYGVKD. The V segment lost 4 bases and the J segment 8 bases; nucleotides outside the gene matches: 6. The CDR3 runs 13 residues. The CDR3 DNA reads TGTGCCATCAGTGGCCTACAGGGGGGAGGCTACACCTTC. This sequence encodes CAISGLQGGGYTF.

This clonotype was observed many times. V gene TRBV5-1 combines with J gene TRBJ1-1, with D perhaps TRBD1 (6 bases). The CDR3 runs 13 residues. V was trimmed by 2 bases and J by 4 bases, leaving 9 bases between them. Germline V CDR1 and CDR2: SGHRS, YFSETQ. The CDR3 spells CASSFTGSTEAFF. DNA for the CDR3: TGCGCCAGCAGCTTTACAGGGAGCACTGAAGCTTTCTTT.

This clonotype was seen many times. This chain joins TRBV20-1 and TRBJ1-4; 7 nucleotides align to TRBD1. Germline-derived CDR1 and CDR2 are DFQATT and SNEGSKA (reference sequence). CDR3 length equals 13 residues. The V gene end was trimmed by 6 bases and the J gene end by 3 bases; junction bases not matched to a gene: 4. The DNA of the CDR3 is TGCAGTGCAAGACAGGGTCCTAATGAAAAACTGTTTTTT. Translated, it gives CSARQGPNEKLFF.

The sample holds many counts of this clonotype. The chain couples TRBV2 to TRBJ2-3, with a tentative D call TRBD2 (5 bases). The CDR3 is 14 residues long. V shed 1 base and J shed 4 bases, with 9 bases lying between them. Germline V CDR1 and CDR2: SNHLY, FYNNEI. The CDR3 region is CASSEEHGADTQYF. CDR3 in DNA: TGTGCCAGCAGTGAAGAACACGGGGCAGATACGCAGTATTTT.

On this clonotype: Being one base from a much bigger clone, this may be a read error. The genes are TRBV7-2 and TRBJ1-6; no clear D gene. The CDR3 is 15 residues long. With 1 base removed from V and 7 bases from J, the gap between germline ends came to 11 bases. Germline CDR1 SGHTA, CDR2 FQGNSA. For the CDR3, the DNA is TGTGCCAGCAGCTTAGGTGAGGGCCTGAATTCACCCCTCCACTTT. It encodes CASSLGEGLNSPLHF.

DNA for the CDR3: TGTGCTAGTGGTAGTAGGAGGACGGTTCGCTCCTACAATGAGCAGTTCTTC. Translating it yields CASGSRRTVRSYNEQFF. The chain employs TRBV12-5 and TRBJ2-1; possibly TRBD2 for D (5 bases). The V gene lost 5 bases and the J gene lost 0 bases, with 17 bases spanning the gap. The CDR3 has 17 residues. The germline V gene encodes CDR1 LGHNT and CDR2 FRNRAP.

This chain connects TRBV18 to TRBJ2-4; 7 bases match TRBD2. Germline CDR1 and CDR2: KGHSH and LQKENI. After removal of 2 bases from V and 3 bases from J, the junction contained 7 bases not matched to a gene. This CDR3 comprises 16 residues. The chain's CDR3 is CASSPVDGGSKNIQYF. CDR3 in DNA: TGTGCCAGCTCACCAGTGGACGGGGGGAGCAAAAACATTCAGTACTTC. The full variable domain, completed using reference TRBV18 and TRBJ2-4, is NAGVMQNPRHLVRRRGQEARLRCSPMKGHSHVYWYRQLPEEGLKFMVYLQKENIIDESGMPKERFSAEFPKEGPSILRIQQVVRGDSAAYFCASSPVDGGSKNIQYFGAGTRLSVL.

This clonotype was counted at least ten times. The CDR3 nucleotides read TGTGCCACAGGCCGGGAGGTAACAGATACGCAGTATTTT. Residues: CATGREVTDTQYF. The chain recombines TRBV15 with TRBJ2-3, with TRBD2 matching 7 bases. Trimming took 9 bases from V and 3 from J; bases not matched to a gene: 6. Germline V gives CDR1 LNHNV, CDR2 YYDKDF (reference sequence). CDR3 length: 13 amino acids.

Many counts were recorded for this clonotype. This sequence joins TRBV4-3 and TRBJ1-1, with 7 bases identical to TRBD1. This CDR3 is built from 15 residues. The germline CDR1 and CDR2 sequences are LGHNA and YSLEER. With V trimmed by 1 base and J by 4 bases, 6 bases remained unmatched. This CDR3 reads CASSQGVTGFTEAFF. The CDR3 DNA follows: TGCGCCAGCAGCCAAGGCGTGACAGGGTTCACTGAAGCTTTCTTT.

This clonotype was seen ten or more times. The chain joins TRBV6-2 or TRBV6-3 to TRBJ2-1, with 7 nucleotides matching TRBD2. The CDR3 extends over 16 amino acids. CDR1 MNHEY and CDR2 SVGEGT come from the germline V gene. After removal of 6 bases from V and 4 bases from J, the junction contained 12 bases not matched to a gene. In nucleotides, the CDR3 is TGTGCCAGCAGCATCCTGCGGCGGGGGTCATACAATGAGCAGTTCTTC. Translation gives CASSILRRGSYNEQFF.

This clonotype was counted ten times or more. The chain is built from TRBV28 and TRBJ2-1; D might be TRBD1 or TRBD2, each matching 5 bases. The germline gives CDR1 MDHEN, CDR2 SYDVKM. Trimming took off 1 base at V and 9 bases at J, with 10 bases between the two ends. The CDR3 totals 13 residues. The CDR3 sequence is CASSLYGTGEQFF. Written as DNA, the CDR3 is TGTGCCAGCAGTTTATATGGGACCGGTGAGCAGTTCTTC.

For the CDR3, the DNA is TGCGCCAGCAGCTTGGACGGACAGGGGTACGAGCAGTACTTC. Translation gives CASSLDGQGYEQYF. The chain links TRBV5-1 to TRBJ2-7, with 9 bases matching TRBD1. V was pared by 0 bases and J by 4 bases, with 2 bases of the junction left unmatched. The CDR3 is 14 amino acids. Germline V CDR1 and CDR2: SGHRS, YFSETQ.

The sample holds a few counts of this clonotype. V usage is TRBV28 and J usage is TRBJ2-6; D remains unclear. This CDR3 is 14 amino acids long. Germline assignment: CDR1 MDHEN and CDR2 SYDVKM. Between the trimmed V and J ends, which lost 6 bases and 4 bases, there was a span of 10 bases. CDR3 in DNA: TGTGCCAGCAGGAGGCCAGCGGGGGCCAACGTCCTGACTTTC. Translation gives CASRRPAGANVLTF.

This clonotype came up many times. V usage is TRBV6-2 or TRBV6-3 and J usage is TRBJ1-5; no reliable D call. Germline V lookup: CDR1 MNHEY, CDR2 SVGEGT. CDR3 size: 16 residues. With 7 bases removed from V and 0 bases from J, the gap between germline ends came to 16 bases. The CDR3 sequence: CASTTTEFYSNQPQHF. The CDR3, as DNA: TGTGCCAGCACCACGACCGAGTTCTATAGCAATCAGCCCCAGCATTTT.

This clonotype appeared many times. The chain has TRBV20-1 and TRBJ2-1; D may be TRBD2 (5 bases). From germline, CDR1 is DFQATT and CDR2 SNEGSKA (reference sequence). Trimming removed 5 bases from V and 3 bases from J, with 11 bases in between. CDR3 size: 13 residues. The DNA of the CDR3 is TGCAGTGCTTCCTGGACTGACTACAATGAGCAGTTCTTC. This sequence encodes CSASWTDYNEQFF.

This clonotype was found many times. The chain is built from TRBV4-3 and TRBJ1-1; D not resolved. This CDR3 has 15 amino acids. Trimming left V 6 bases short and J 2 bases short, with 16 bases between. In germline, CDR1 is LGHNA, CDR2 YSLEER. CDR3 residues: CASSYKVKPNTEAFF. The CDR3 DNA reads as TGCGCCAGCAGTTATAAGGTAAAGCCCAACACTGAAGCTTTCTTT.